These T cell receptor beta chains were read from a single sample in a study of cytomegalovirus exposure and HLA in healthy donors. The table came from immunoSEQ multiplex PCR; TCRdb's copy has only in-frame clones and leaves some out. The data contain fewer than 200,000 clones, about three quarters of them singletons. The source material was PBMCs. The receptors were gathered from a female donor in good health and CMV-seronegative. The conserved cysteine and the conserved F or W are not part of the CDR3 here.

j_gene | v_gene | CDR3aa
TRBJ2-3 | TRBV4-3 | ASSQDLDRATQY
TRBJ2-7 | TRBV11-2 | ASSIRTSGTWPPYEQY
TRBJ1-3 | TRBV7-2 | ASSLGGGLGNTIY
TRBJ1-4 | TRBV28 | ASSLGQGRGKLF
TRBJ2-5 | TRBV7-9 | ASSLGLAGETQY
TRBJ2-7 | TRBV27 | ASSRGQGRSYEQY
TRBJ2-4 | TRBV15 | ATSATTGSRSRTIKNSQY
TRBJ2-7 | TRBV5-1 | ASSWTGGYEQY
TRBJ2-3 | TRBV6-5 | ASSENPYTDTQY
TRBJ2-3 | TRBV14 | ASSPLGEGAQY
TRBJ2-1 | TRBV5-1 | ASSFVSPNNEQF
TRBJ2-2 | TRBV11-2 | ASSRTSGRAGELF
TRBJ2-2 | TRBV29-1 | SVLRNTGELF
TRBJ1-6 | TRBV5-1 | ASSERQGYNSPLH
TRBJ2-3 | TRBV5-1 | ASNTQGATDTQY
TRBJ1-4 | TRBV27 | ASSSNRGWNEKLF
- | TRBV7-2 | ASSLAGDIHEQY
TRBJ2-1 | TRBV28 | ASRWGTGGNEQF
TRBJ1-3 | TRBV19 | ATEGAPFSGNTIY
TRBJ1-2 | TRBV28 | ASRDRVHGGYT
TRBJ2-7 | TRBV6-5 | ASSYSQDSFYEQY
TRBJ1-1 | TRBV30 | AWSGAVNTEAF
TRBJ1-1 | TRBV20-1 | SGGDTEAF
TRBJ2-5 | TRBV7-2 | ASSARTVQETQY
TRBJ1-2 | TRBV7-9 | ASSLAPPGGGYT
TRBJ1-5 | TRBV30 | AWRDPGTWGGPQH
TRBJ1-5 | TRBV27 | ASSFLNQPQH
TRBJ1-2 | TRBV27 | ASSRGVGYT
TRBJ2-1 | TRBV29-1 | SAKTSGTYNEQF
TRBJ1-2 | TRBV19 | ASSIGGKYGYT
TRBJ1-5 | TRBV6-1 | ASSEAGWGGGLPQH
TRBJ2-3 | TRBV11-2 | ASDRRSSTDTQY
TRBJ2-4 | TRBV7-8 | ASSSTPASNRDIQY
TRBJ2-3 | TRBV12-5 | ASGFSGSNTDTQY
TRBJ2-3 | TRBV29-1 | SASTGRKIADTQY
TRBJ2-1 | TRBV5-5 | ASSLIAGGPTEQF
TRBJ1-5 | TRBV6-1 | ASRDEGYSNQPQH
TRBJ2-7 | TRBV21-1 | ASSNGLAGSTYEQY
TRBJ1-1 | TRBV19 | ASSYGRGGRNTEAF
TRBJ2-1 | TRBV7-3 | ASSLGGRREQF
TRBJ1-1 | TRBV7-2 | ASSLFVTGERSEAF
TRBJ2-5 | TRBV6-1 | ASRGGLGEETQY
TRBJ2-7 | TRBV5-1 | ASSPRDRERDEQY
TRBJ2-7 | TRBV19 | ATSGGGSSYEQY
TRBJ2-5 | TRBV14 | ASSQFLQPAPQY
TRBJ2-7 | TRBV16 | ASSPTEAGGEQY
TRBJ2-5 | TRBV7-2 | ASTGGIQETQY
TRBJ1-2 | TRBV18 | ASSPSDRSVNYGYT
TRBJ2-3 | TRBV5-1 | ASSLSGGTSTDTQY
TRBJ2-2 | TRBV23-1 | ASSRWLPSNTGELF
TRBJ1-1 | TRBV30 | AWRKGGGPDTEAF
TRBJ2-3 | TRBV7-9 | ASSLGPGVAEDTQY
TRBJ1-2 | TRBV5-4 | ASSSTGLNYGYT
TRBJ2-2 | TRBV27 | ASYTRDRGLTGELF
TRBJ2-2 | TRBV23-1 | ASTPDGRITGELF